This T cell receptor beta chain was captured by sequencing in a study of CD8+ T cells in alopecia areata. This sample's treatment: oral pan-JAK inhibitor, 5-10 mg twice daily. cDNA serving as the sequencing template came from extracted, reverse transcribed RNA. The assay was immunoSEQ multiplex PCR, and TCRdb's table has in-frame clones only and misses some. This sample carries about 270,000 clones, about three fifths of them seen once, and the ten largest clones take 0.9% to 0.95%. V shed 0 bases and J shed 8 bases, with 14 bases lying between them. This CDR3 comprises 15 residues. CDR1 is SGDLS, CDR2 YYNGEE, per germline.

The chain recombines TRBV9 with TRBJ1-4, with D possibly matching TRBD1 (5 bases). The origin of this receptor is a human donor with alopecia areata. The sample consisted of CD4+ T cells sorted from blood, taken around week 54, from a patient treated with tofacitinib. CDR3 protein: CASSVDSGGKEKLFF. The CDR3 region has the DNA TGTGCCAGCAGCGTAGACTCCGGGGGAAAGGAAAAACTGTTTTTT. The whole variable domain, filled in from reference TRBV9 and TRBJ1-4, reads DSGVTQTPKHLITATGQRVTLRCSPRSGDLSVYWYQQSLDQGLQFLIQYYNGEERAKGNILERFSAQQFPDLHSELNLSSLELGDSALYFCASSVDSGGKEKLFFGSGTQLSVL.